The sequence of this T cell receptor beta chain was determined in a study of cytotoxic CD8 clonotypes in ibrutinib-treated CLL. Profiling relied on immunoSEQ multiplex PCR, and the TCRdb table lists in-frame clones only, not all of them. Of tens of thousands of clones detected, roughly 50% appear once; the ten largest clones hold about 20%. Germline assignment: CDR1 MNHNS and CDR2 SASEGT. This CDR3 is 13 amino acids long. V lost 0 bases to trimming and J lost 4 bases, with 6 bases between them. V gene TRBV6-1 combines with J gene TRBJ1-2; no clear D gene. The sequencing used PBMCs, collected after 24 months of ibrutinib treatment. The sequence was obtained from a human donor with chronic lymphocytic leukemia. CDR3 coding DNA: TGTGCCAGCAGTGAAGCGTGGCTCTATGGCTACACCTTC. It yields the protein CASSEAWLYGYTF.